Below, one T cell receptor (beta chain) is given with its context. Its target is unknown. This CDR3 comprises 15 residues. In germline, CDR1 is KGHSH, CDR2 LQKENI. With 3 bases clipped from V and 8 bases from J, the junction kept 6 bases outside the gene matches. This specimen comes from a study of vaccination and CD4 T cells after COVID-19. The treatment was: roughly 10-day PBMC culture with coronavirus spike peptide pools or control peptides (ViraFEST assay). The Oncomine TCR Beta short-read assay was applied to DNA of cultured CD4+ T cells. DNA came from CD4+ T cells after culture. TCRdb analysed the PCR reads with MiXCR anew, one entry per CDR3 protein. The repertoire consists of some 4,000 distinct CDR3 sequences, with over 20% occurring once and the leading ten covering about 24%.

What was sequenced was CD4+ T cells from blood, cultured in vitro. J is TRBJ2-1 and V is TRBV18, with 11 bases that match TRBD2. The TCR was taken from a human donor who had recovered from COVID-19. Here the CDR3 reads CASSPTSGAGDEQFF. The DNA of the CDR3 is TGTGCCAGCTCACCGACTAGCGGGGCGGGTGATGAGCAGTTCTTC.